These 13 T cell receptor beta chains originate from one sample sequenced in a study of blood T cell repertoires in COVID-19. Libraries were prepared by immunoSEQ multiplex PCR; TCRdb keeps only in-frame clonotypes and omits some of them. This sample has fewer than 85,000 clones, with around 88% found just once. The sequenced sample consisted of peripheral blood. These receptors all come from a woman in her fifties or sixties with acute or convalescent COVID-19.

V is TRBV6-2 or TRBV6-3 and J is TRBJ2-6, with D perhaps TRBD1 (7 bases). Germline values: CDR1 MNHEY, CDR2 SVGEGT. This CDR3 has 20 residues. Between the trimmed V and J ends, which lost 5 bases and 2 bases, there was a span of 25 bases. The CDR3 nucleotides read TGTGCCAGCAGTACCCACGGAGGGGGCGCGTTAAGCGCTGGGGCCAACGTCCTGACTTTC. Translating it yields CASSTHGGGALSAGANVLTF.

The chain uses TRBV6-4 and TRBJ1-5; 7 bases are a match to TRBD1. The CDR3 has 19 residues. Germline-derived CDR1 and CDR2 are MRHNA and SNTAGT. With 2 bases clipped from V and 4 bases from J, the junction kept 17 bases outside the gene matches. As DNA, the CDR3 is TGTGCCAGCAGTGACCCTGCCAGGATCTCGGGACAGATAAATCAGCCCCAGCATTTT. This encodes CASSDPARISGQINQPQHF.

The CDR3 DNA reads as TGTGCCAGCAGCCGAAGACAGATAGCTAACTATGGCTACACCTTC. This translates into CASSRRQIANYGYTF. The chain combines TRBV3-1 (or the pseudogene TRBV3-2) with TRBJ1-2, with D possibly being TRBD1 (5 bases). The V gene lost 4 bases and the J gene lost 0 bases, with 12 bases spanning the gap. The germline CDR1 and CDR2 sequences are LGHDT and YNNKEL (reference sequence). This CDR3 has 15 residues.

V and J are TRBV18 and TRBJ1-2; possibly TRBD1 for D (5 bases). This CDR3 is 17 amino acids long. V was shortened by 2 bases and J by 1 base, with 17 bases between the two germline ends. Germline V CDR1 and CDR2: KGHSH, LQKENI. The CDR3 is CASSPLGAGGVNYGYTF. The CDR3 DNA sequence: TGTGCCAGCTCACCATTAGGGGCTGGCGGAGTTAACTATGGCTACACCTTC.

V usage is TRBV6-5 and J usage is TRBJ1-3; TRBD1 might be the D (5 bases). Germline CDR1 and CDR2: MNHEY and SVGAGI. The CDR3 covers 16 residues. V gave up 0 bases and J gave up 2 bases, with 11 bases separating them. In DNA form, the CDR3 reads TGTGCCAGCAGTTACTCTGTGGGGGGTACTGGAAACACCATATATTTT. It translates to CASSYSVGGTGNTIYF.

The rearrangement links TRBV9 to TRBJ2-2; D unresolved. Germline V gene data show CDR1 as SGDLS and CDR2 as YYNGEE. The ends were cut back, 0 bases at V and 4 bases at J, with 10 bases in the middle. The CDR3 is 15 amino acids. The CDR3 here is CASSVATGGTGELFF. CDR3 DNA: TGTGCCAGCAGCGTAGCTACGGGTGGCACCGGGGAGCTGTTTTTT.

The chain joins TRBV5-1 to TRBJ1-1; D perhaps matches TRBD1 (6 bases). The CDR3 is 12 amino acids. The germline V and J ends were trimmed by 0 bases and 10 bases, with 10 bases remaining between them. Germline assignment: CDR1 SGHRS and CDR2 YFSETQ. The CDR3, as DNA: TGCGCCAGCAGCTTGGAGGGCAGGGGAGCTTTCTTT. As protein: CASSLEGRGAFF.

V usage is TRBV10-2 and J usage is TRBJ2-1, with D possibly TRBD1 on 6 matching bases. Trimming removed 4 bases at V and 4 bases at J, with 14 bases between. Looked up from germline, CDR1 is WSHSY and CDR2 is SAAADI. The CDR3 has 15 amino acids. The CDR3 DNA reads TGCGCCAGCAGTGGCCAGGGGCGCATGTACAATGAGCAGTTCTTC. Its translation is CASSGQGRMYNEQFF.

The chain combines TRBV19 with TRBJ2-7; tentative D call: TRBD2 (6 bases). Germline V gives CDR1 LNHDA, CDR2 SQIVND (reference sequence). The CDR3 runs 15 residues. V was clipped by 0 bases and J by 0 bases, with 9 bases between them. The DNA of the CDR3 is TGTGCCAGTAGTATAGAAGGCGGGGTCTCCTACGAGCAGTACTTC. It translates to CASSIEGGVSYEQYF.

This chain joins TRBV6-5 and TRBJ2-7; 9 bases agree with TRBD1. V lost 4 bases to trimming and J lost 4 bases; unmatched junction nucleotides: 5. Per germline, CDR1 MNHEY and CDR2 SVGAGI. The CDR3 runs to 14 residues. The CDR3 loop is CASSSTGGTYEQYF. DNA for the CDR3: TGTGCCAGCAGTTCAACAGGGGGCACGTACGAGCAGTACTTC.

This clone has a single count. The CDR3 here is CASSYAPGQYTEAFF. The CDR3 DNA follows: TGTGCCAGCAGTTATGCTCCGGGACAGTACACTGAAGCTTTCTTT. The chain couples TRBV6-5 to TRBJ1-1; TRBD1 agrees at 7 bases. Germline CDR1 reads MNHEY; CDR2 reads SVGAGI. The V gene end was trimmed by 3 bases and the J gene end by 3 bases; junction bases not matched to a gene: 7. The CDR3 is 15 residues long.

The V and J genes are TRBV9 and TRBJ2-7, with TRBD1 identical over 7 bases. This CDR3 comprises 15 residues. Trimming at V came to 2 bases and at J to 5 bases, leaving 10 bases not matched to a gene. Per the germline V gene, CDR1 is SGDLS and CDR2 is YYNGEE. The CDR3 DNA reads TGTGCCAGCAGCGTTACTTCGACAGGGACGAACGAGCAGTACTTC. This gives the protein CASSVTSTGTNEQYF.

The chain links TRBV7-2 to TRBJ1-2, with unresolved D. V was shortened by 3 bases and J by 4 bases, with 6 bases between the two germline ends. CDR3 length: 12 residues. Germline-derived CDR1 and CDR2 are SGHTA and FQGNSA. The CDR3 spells CASSFGSYGYTF. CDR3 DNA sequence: TGTGCCAGCAGCTTTGGCAGCTATGGCTACACCTTC.